The clone carrying this TCR beta chain was counted ten times or more. Antigen unknown. For naive CD8 T cells, sorting used the CD8+CD4-CCR7+CD45RA+ phenotype. This sample is drawn from a study of molecular identifiers for immune sequencing clone quantification. The authors built bulk TCR libraries by previously described methods with listed TCR primers. MiXCR was run by TCRdb on the PCR reads, yielding one entry per CDR3 protein. The sample has 60,000 to 75,000 distinct CDR3 sequences, around a fifth seen once. In germline, CDR1 is SGHTA, CDR2 FQGNSA. V dropped 1 base and J dropped 12 bases, with 10 bases sitting between them. This CDR3 is built from 12 residues. Regarding the study as a whole: Clone sizes that are highly expanded could be underestimated when identical TCR molecules share a barcode.

This receptor was identified in a human donor in good health. Some libraries in this study had Jurkat cell RNA spiked in. Material for sequencing was naive CD8+ T cells from blood, with Jurkat cell RNA spiked in. Subset: FACS-sorted CD8+CD4-CCR7+CD45RA+ naive T cells. This rearrangement joins TRBV7-2 to TRBJ2-1, with D unclear. The CDR3 bases are TGTGCCAGCAGCTTAGTACCTAGTGGGCAGTTCTTC. Protein: CASSLVPSGQFF.